One and the same sample provided the 17 T cell receptor beta chains below, sequenced in a study of cytomegalovirus exposure and HLA in healthy donors. Primers: 60 Vbeta forward and 13 Jbeta reverse. Only in-frame clones appear in the TCRdb table, and some are missing; sequencing was by immunoSEQ multiplex PCR. Found here are about 160,000 clones, 80% to 90% of them singletons; the top ten hold 5% to 7%. The sequenced sample consisted of PBMCs. These TCRs come from a man in his forties or fifties in good health and CMV-seropositive.

The chain joins TRBV11-3 to TRBJ1-1; D not resolved. Looked up from germline, CDR1 is SGHNT and CDR2 is YENEEA. The CDR3 sequence is 14 residues long. Trimming took off 0 bases at V and 2 bases at J, with 7 bases between the two ends. CDR3 sequence reads: CASSLDHSNTEAFF. DNA for the CDR3: TGTGCCAGCAGCTTAGATCATTCCAACACTGAAGCTTTCTTT.

The chain recombines TRBV18 with TRBJ2-3; 7 positions agree with TRBD1. Germline trimming cut 3 bases from V and 0 bases from J; bases unmatched to any gene: 3. The CDR3 totals 15 residues. CDR1 and CDR2 from the germline V gene are KGHSH and LQKENI. CDR3 protein: CASSPRDSSTDTQYF. CDR3 bases: TGTGCCAGCTCACCCCGGGACAGTAGCACAGATACGCAGTATTTT.

The chain recombines TRBV18 with TRBJ2-2; tentative D call: TRBD2 (6 bases). V shed 4 bases and J shed 7 bases, with 16 bases lying between them. The CDR3 consists of 15 residues. Germline loops: CDR1 KGHSH, CDR2 LQKENI. The CDR3 here is CASSLLGTLGGELFF. As DNA, the CDR3 is TGTGCCAGCTCACTACTCGGGACTCTAGGCGGGGAGCTGTTTTTT.

The chain carries TRBV19 and TRBJ2-2, with 10 bases lining up with TRBD2. The germline gives CDR1 LNHDA, CDR2 SQIVND (reference sequence). V was pared by 3 bases and J by 8 bases, with 9 bases of the junction left unmatched. The CDR3 has 16 residues. Written as DNA, the CDR3 is TGTGCCAGTAGTATTGTGCTAGCGGGAGTAGGAGGGGAGCTGTTTTTT. This sequence encodes CASSIVLAGVGGELFF. Full variable domain (rest looked up from reference TRBV19 and TRBJ2-2): DGGITQSPKYLFRKEGQNVTLSCEQNLNHDAMYWYRQDPGQGLRLIYYSQIVNDFQKGDIAEGYSVSREKKESFPLTVTSAQKNPTAFYLCASSIVLAGVGGELFFGEGSRLTVL.

The V gene is TRBV6-5, the J gene TRBJ1-2, with D maybe TRBD1 (6 bases). Germline V gene sequence: CDR1 MNHEY, CDR2 SVGAGI. Trimming left V 5 bases short and J 4 bases short, with 14 bases between. The CDR3 runs to 14 residues. CDR3 nucleotides: TGTGCCAGCAGTGACGGACAGCTTCCCTATGGCTACACCTTC. It encodes CASSDGQLPYGYTF.

V usage is TRBV11-2 and J usage is TRBJ2-5, with D unresolved. CDR3 length: 13 residues. Germline V gene data show CDR1 as SGHAT and CDR2 as FQNNGV. V lost 3 bases, J lost 7 bases, and 12 bases lay in between. The chain's CDR3 is CASSFGPAGTQYF. The CDR3 region has the DNA TGTGCCAGCAGCTTTGGGCCCGCCGGGACCCAGTACTTC. The whole variable domain, filled in from reference TRBV11-2 and TRBJ2-5, reads EAGVAQSPRYKIIEKRQSVAFWCNPISGHATLYWYQQILGQGPKLLIQFQNNGVVDDSQLPKDRFSAERLKGVDSTLKIQPAKLEDSAVYLCASSFGPAGTQYFGPGTRLLVL.

The rearrangement links TRBV27 to TRBJ2-2; 7 nucleotides match TRBD1. Germline CDR1 MNHEY, CDR2 SMNVEV (reference sequence). The trim removed 0 bases at V and 1 base at J, leaving 2 bases unmatched. The CDR3 extends over 16 amino acids. CDR3 DNA: TGTGCCAGCAGTTTATCGCCAGGGGGGAACACCGGGGAGCTGTTTTTT. It codes for CASSLSPGGNTGELFF.

V usage is TRBV7-9 and J usage is TRBJ2-3; a possible D gene is TRBD2 (5 bases). The germline V and J ends were trimmed by 5 bases and 11 bases, with 11 bases remaining between them. The V gene's germline CDR1 is SEHNR and CDR2 FQNEAQ (reference sequence). The CDR3 extends over 11 amino acids. CDR3 sequence (DNA): TGTGCCAGCAGCCTGGATGGAGGGCAGTATTTT. Its translation is CASSLDGGQYF.

This clone was detected a few times. This chain links TRBV5-4 with TRBJ1-1; D remains unclear. This CDR3 has 14 amino acids. The germline V gene encodes CDR1 SGHNT and CDR2 YYREEE (reference sequence). Trimming cost V 2 bases and J 3 bases, with 11 bases left between them. CDR3 amino acids: CASSFSRSHTEAFF. The CDR3 DNA sequence: TGTGCCAGCAGCTTTTCGCGGTCACACACTGAAGCTTTCTTT.

This clone was observed a few times. The genes are TRBV27 and TRBJ1-1; tentatively, D is TRBD1 (6 bases). Trimming took off 5 bases at V and 1 base at J, with 11 bases between the two ends. The germline V gene encodes CDR1 MNHEY and CDR2 SMNVEV (reference sequence). This CDR3 is 14 amino acids long. The CDR3 nucleotides read TGTGCCAGCAGTATACAGGGAGCGAACACTGAAGCTTTCTTT. This codes for CASSIQGANTEAFF.

The chain uses TRBV6-1 and TRBJ1-1; possible D gene TRBD1, 6 bases. The CDR3 is made up of 16 amino acids. Germline values: CDR1 MNHNS, CDR2 SASEGT. The V and J ends lost 3 bases and 0 bases respectively, with 14 bases between them. The CDR3 loop reads CASSEIGGAMNTEAFF. CDR3 DNA sequence: TGTGCCAGCAGTGAGATAGGGGGGGCGATGAACACTGAAGCTTTCTTT.

This clone was counted once. The chain combines TRBV19 with TRBJ1-1; a weak D match, TRBD1 (6 bases). The germline gives CDR1 LNHDA, CDR2 SQIVND (reference sequence). This CDR3 has 14 residues. V gave up 5 bases and J gave up 1 base, with 11 bases separating them. CDR3 protein: CASSWGPENTEAFF. CDR3 nucleotides: TGTGCCAGTAGTTGGGGGCCCGAGAACACTGAAGCTTTCTTT.

This chain connects TRBV9 to TRBJ1-2; TRBD1 matches at 8 bases. The CDR3 extends over 17 amino acids. Per the germline V gene, CDR1 is SGDLS and CDR2 is YYNGEE. V gave up 3 bases and J gave up 0 bases; unmatched junction bases: 10. The CDR3 DNA is TGTGCCAGCAGCGCCGGGACAGGTCCCCAGCCTAACTATGGCTACACCTTC. Translating it yields CASSAGTGPQPNYGYTF.

The chain has TRBV7-9 and TRBJ1-2, with TRBD1 identical over 8 bases. There are 15 residues in the CDR3. V shed 3 bases, J shed 4 bases, and the junction held 7 bases outside the gene matches. From germline, CDR1 is SEHNR and CDR2 FQNEAQ (reference sequence). CDR3 in amino acids: CASSFPDREVYGYTF. The DNA for the CDR3 is TGTGCCAGCAGCTTCCCGGACAGGGAGGTCTATGGCTACACCTTC.

The chain is built from TRBV2 and TRBJ2-3, with 12 bases that match TRBD2. CDR1 and CDR2 (germline): SNHLY, FYNNEI. The V gene end was trimmed by 6 bases and the J gene end by 1 base; junction bases not matched to a gene: 5. The CDR3 consists of 16 residues. CDR3: CASRARLAGGTDTQYF. CDR3 bases: TGTGCCAGCAGGGCTCGACTAGCGGGAGGCACAGATACGCAGTATTTT.

The chain recombines TRBV19 with TRBJ2-1, with 14 bases that match TRBD2. The junction had 2 bases not matched to a gene; V was cut back by 6 bases and J by 7 bases. Germline V CDR1 and CDR2: LNHDA, SQIVND (reference sequence). The CDR3 sequence is 14 residues long. CDR3 protein: CASRGTSGRNEQFF. The CDR3 bases are TGTGCCAGTAGAGGGACTAGCGGGAGAAATGAGCAGTTCTTC.

The V gene is TRBV5-1, the J gene TRBJ2-1; 8 positions match TRBD2. The V gene's germline CDR1 is SGHRS and CDR2 YFSETQ. The CDR3 runs to 13 residues. CDR3 nucleotides: TGCGGTAGCGGGGCGGGTTACAACAATGAGCAGTTCTTC. It translates to CGSGAGYNNEQFF. Combining the CDR3 with reference TRBV5-1 and TRBJ2-1 gives the whole variable domain KAGVTQTPRYLIKTRGQQVTLSCSPISGHRSVSWYQQTPGQGLQFLFEYFSETQRNKGNFPGRFSGRQFSNSRSEMNVSTLELGDSALYLCGSGAGYNNEQFFGPGTRLTVL.